One sample yielded the 18 T cell receptor beta chains listed below, sequenced in a study of cytomegalovirus exposure and HLA in healthy donors. In the PCR, 60 Vbeta and 13 Jbeta primers were used. Measured with immunoSEQ multiplex PCR; TCRdb has only the in-frame clones, and not every one. The data contain 130,000 or so clones, over 60% of them singletons. Sequencing was done on a sample of PBMCs. The receptors here all came from a man aged 30 to 45 in good health and CMV-seronegative.

The chain recombines TRBV6-6 with TRBJ2-3, with TRBD2 identical over 7 bases. Looked up from germline, CDR1 is MNHNY and CDR2 is SVGAGI (reference sequence). Unmatched junction bases numbered 5, after V lost 0 bases and J lost 2 bases. The length of the CDR3 is 16 residues. The CDR3: CASSYSPSGNTDTQYF. The CDR3 region has the DNA TGTGCCAGCAGTTACTCGCCTAGCGGAAACACAGATACGCAGTATTTT.

This chain uses TRBV28 with TRBJ2-6, with a tentative D call TRBD2 (5 bases). V gave up 2 bases and J gave up 0 bases, with 8 bases separating them. CDR1 and CDR2 from the germline V gene are MDHEN and SYDVKM. This CDR3 has 16 residues. This CDR3 is CASSLIRGSGANVLTF. CDR3 DNA: TGTGCCAGCAGTTTAATACGGGGCTCTGGGGCCAACGTCCTGACTTTC.

The chain recombines TRBV7-6 with TRBJ1-1; D uncertain. The CDR3 spans 14 residues. V dropped 1 base and J dropped 1 base, with 7 bases sitting between them. Germline CDR1 reads SGHVS; CDR2 reads FNYEAQ. CDR3 residues: CASSLGQQNTEAFF. The CDR3 nucleotides read TGTGCCAGCAGCTTAGGCCAACAGAACACTGAAGCTTTCTTT.

This chain joins TRBV5-6 and TRBJ2-5, with D perhaps TRBD1 (6 bases). The germline V and J ends were trimmed by 0 bases and 5 bases, with 8 bases remaining between them. CDR1 and CDR2 from the germline V gene are SGHDT and YYEEEE. The CDR3 has 13 residues. CDR3 in amino acids: CASSLGGHETQYF. The DNA for the CDR3 is TGTGCCAGCAGCTTGGGGGGGCACGAGACCCAGTACTTC.

The rearrangement links TRBV11-2 to TRBJ2-2; D might be TRBD2 (6 bases). Trimming took off 6 bases at V and 0 bases at J, with 11 bases between the two ends. Germline assignment: CDR1 SGHAT and CDR2 FQNNGV. This CDR3 has 15 residues. The CDR3: CASRSSGANTGELFF. The CDR3 DNA reads as TGTGCCAGCAGGAGTAGCGGTGCGAACACCGGGGAGCTGTTTTTT.

The V and J genes are TRBV7-2 and TRBJ2-7; 8 positions match TRBD2. The length of the CDR3 is 16 residues. After removal of 1 base from V and 2 bases from J, the junction contained 7 bases not matched to a gene. CDR1 SGHTA and CDR2 FQGNSA come from the germline V gene. DNA for the CDR3: TGTGCCAGCAGCTTAGACGGCGGGGGGACAACCTACGAGCAGTACTTC. Translated, it gives CASSLDGGGTTYEQYF.

V and J are TRBV19 and TRBJ1-3; D is uncertain. The CDR3 runs 14 residues. With 4 bases removed from V and 0 bases from J, the gap between germline ends came to 7 bases. Germline V lookup: CDR1 LNHDA, CDR2 SQIVND (reference sequence). The CDR3 sequence: CASSTTFSGNTIYF. CDR3 bases: TGTGCCAGTAGTACTACGTTCTCTGGAAACACCATATATTTT.

Written as DNA, the CDR3 is TGTGCCAGCATTCTCCGGGACAGGGGGCACACTGAAGCTTTCTTT. It yields the protein CASILRDRGHTEAFF. This chain joins TRBV6-6 and TRBJ1-1; TRBD1 matches 12 bases. The CDR3 is made up of 15 amino acids. Germline V gives CDR1 MNHNY, CDR2 SVGAGI (reference sequence). V was clipped by 7 bases and J by 3 bases; unmatched bases: 6.

A single count supports this clone. V is TRBV4-2 and J is TRBJ2-2; 7 bases match TRBD1. Germline CDR1 is LGHNA and CDR2 is YNFKEQ. This CDR3 has 16 amino acids. The V gene end was trimmed by 3 bases and the J gene end by 4 bases; junction bases not matched to a gene: 8. CDR3 sequence (DNA): TGTGCCAGCAGCCATGCTGACAGGGTCGGCACCGGGGAGCTGTTTTTT. Its translation is CASSHADRVGTGELFF.

V is TRBV19 and J is TRBJ1-6; 10 bases are shared with TRBD1. This CDR3 has 16 amino acids. Germline CDR1 is LNHDA and CDR2 is SQIVND (reference sequence). The junction had 5 bases not matched to a gene; V was cut back by 6 bases and J by 3 bases. The CDR3 region has the DNA TGTGCCAGTAGCCGACGGGACAGGGGCTATAATTCACCCCTCCACTTT. It specifies CASSRRDRGYNSPLHF. Using reference TRBV19 and TRBJ1-6 for the parts outside the CDR3, the full variable domain is DGGITQSPKYLFRKEGQNVTLSCEQNLNHDAMYWYRQDPGQGLRLIYYSQIVNDFQKGDIAEGYSVSREKKESFPLTVTSAQKNPTAFYLCASSRRDRGYNSPLHFGNGTRLTVT.

This chain uses TRBV9 with TRBJ2-1; D not certain. Germline values: CDR1 SGDLS, CDR2 YYNGEE. The CDR3 consists of 11 residues. V lost 3 bases, J lost 9 bases, and 7 bases lay in between. The CDR3 sequence: CASSALGEQFF. For the CDR3, the DNA is TGTGCCAGCAGCGCCCTCGGTGAGCAGTTCTTC. The entire variable domain, with the rest obtained from reference TRBV9 and TRBJ2-1, is as follows: DSGVTQTPKHLITATGQRVTLRCSPRSGDLSVYWYQQSLDQGLQFLIQYYNGEERAKGNILERFSAQQFPDLHSELNLSSLELGDSALYFCASSALGEQFFGPGTRLTVL.

The CDR3 region has the DNA TGTGCCAGCACCCAGACAGGGGGCTACACTGAAGCTTTCTTT. Translating gives CASTQTGGYTEAFF. The J gene is TRBJ1-1, the V gene TRBV6-5; 10 bases are a match to TRBD1. Trimming removed 7 bases from V and 3 bases from J; junction bases left unmatched: 5. The CDR3 is made up of 14 amino acids. CDR1 and CDR2 (germline): MNHEY, SVGAGI.

The chain employs TRBV2 and TRBJ2-7; 7 bases agree with TRBD1. The CDR3 has 14 amino acids. V lost 4 bases to trimming and J lost 3 bases; unmatched junction nucleotides: 6. Germline CDR1 is SNHLY and CDR2 is FYNNEI. CDR3 sequence reads: CASSVQGNLYEQYF. CDR3 DNA sequence: TGTGCCAGCAGTGTACAGGGGAACCTCTACGAGCAGTACTTC.

V is TRBV5-1 and J is TRBJ1-1; D gene unclear. The CDR3 runs 12 residues. The germline CDR1 and CDR2 sequences are SGHRS and YFSETQ. V lost 4 bases, J lost 7 bases, and 11 bases lay in between. This CDR3 reads CASSAGWDEAFF. The CDR3 DNA reads as TGCGCCAGCAGCGCGGGGTGGGATGAAGCTTTCTTT.

This clone was detected a few times. The chain employs TRBV5-1 and TRBJ2-7; 8 bases are shared with TRBD2. The J segment lost 4 bases and the V segment lost 1 base, leaving 4 bases of the junction unmatched. CDR3 size: 14 residues. Germline V gives CDR1 SGHRS, CDR2 YFSETQ. CDR3 nucleotide sequence: TGCGCCAGCAGCTTGAACGGGAGGGGATACGAGCAGTACTTC. Residues: CASSLNGRGYEQYF.

In this sample, this clone turned up a few times. The chain joins TRBV5-4 to TRBJ2-7; perhaps TRBD2 as D (5 bases). Germline V gene sequence: CDR1 SGHNT, CDR2 YYREEE (reference sequence). The V end lost 4 bases, the J end lost 4 bases, and 12 bases lay between the germline ends. The CDR3 sequence is 13 residues long. CDR3: CASSPVEGYEQYF. CDR3 bases: TGTGCCAGCAGCCCCGTAGAGGGTTACGAGCAGTACTTC.

As for this clone: The junction shows a germline mismatch at one end, possibly a read error. The chain combines TRBV7-8 with TRBJ1-1; 8 bases agree with TRBD1. Germline lookup yields CDR1 SGHVS and CDR2 FQNEAQ. The CDR3 runs 18 residues. The CDR3 DNA reads TGTGCCAGCAGCATAGCTACAGGGGGGCCTCTGATGAACACTGAAGCTTTCTTT. This codes for CASSIATGGPLMNTEAFF.

This sequence joins TRBV6-6 and TRBJ2-7; 9 bases are shared with TRBD2. The CDR3 length is 14 residues. J was trimmed by 4 bases and V by 7 bases; bases with no gene match: 8. CDR1 MNHNY and CDR2 SVGAGI come from the germline V gene (reference sequence). The CDR3 DNA reads as TGTGCCAGCACCCACAGCGGGAGGAAGTACGAGCAGTACTTC. It encodes CASTHSGRKYEQYF.